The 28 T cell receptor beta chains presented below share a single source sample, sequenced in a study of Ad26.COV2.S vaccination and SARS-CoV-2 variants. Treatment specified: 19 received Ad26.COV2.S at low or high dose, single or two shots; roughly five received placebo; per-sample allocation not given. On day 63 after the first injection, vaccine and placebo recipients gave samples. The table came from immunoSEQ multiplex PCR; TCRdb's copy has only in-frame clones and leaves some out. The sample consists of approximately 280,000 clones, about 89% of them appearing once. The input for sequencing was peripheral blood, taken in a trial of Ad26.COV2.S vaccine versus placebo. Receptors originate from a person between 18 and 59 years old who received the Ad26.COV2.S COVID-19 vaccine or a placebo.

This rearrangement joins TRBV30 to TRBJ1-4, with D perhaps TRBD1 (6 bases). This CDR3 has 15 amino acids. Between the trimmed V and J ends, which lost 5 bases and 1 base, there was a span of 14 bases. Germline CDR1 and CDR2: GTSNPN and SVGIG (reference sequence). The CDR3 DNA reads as TGTGCCTGGGATCGCAAGGGGGGAACTAATGAAAAACTGTTTTTT. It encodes CAWDRKGGTNEKLFF.

This CDR3 reads CASNKERDRGNYEQYF. CDR3 DNA sequence: TGTGCCAGCAATAAGGAGAGGGACCGCGGTAACTACGAGCAGTACTTC. This chain uses TRBV6-6 with TRBJ2-7; D possibly matches TRBD1 or TRBD2 (5 bases each). The V end was cut by 7 bases, the J end by 3 bases, with 22 bases between. Germline V gene lookup returns CDR1 MNHNY and CDR2 SVGAGI (reference sequence). The CDR3 is made up of 16 amino acids.

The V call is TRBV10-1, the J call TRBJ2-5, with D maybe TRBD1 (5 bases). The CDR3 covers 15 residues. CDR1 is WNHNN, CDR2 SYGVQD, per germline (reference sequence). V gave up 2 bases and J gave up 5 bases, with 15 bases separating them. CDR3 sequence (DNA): TGCGCCAGCAGTGAGCAGGGTCTAGGGGTGGAGACCCAGTACTTC. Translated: CASSEQGLGVETQYF.

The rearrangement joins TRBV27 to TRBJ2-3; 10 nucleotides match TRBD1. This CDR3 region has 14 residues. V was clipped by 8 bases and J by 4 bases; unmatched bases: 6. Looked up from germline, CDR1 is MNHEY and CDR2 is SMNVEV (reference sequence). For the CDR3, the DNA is TGTGCCAGCGGGCGGGACAGGGGAGCAGATACGCAGTATTTT. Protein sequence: CASGRDRGADTQYF.

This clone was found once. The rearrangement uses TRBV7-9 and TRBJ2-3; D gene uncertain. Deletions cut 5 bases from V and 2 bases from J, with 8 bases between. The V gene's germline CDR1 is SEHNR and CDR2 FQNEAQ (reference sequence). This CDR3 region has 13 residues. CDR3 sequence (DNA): TGTGCCAGCAGCCCACACCCCACAGATACGCAGTATTTT. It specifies CASSPHPTDTQYF.

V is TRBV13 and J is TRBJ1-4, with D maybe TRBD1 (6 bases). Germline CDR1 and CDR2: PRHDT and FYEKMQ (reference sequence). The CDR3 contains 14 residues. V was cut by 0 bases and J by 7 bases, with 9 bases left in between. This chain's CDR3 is CASSLGRGREKLFF. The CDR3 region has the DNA TGTGCCAGCAGCTTAGGCAGGGGACGTGAAAAACTGTTTTTT.

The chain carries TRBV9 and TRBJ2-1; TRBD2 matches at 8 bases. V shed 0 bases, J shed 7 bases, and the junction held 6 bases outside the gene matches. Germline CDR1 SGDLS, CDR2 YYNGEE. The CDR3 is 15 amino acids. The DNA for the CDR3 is TGTGCCAGCAGCGTAGGTCTCGGGAGGGGAAATGAGCAGTTCTTC. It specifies CASSVGLGRGNEQFF.

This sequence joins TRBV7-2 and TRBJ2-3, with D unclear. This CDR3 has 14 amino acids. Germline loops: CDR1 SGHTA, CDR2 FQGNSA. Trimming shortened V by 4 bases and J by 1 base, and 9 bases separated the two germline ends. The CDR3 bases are TGTGCCAGCAGCTCCCCGAGACGCACAGATACGCAGTATTTT. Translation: CASSSPRRTDTQYF.

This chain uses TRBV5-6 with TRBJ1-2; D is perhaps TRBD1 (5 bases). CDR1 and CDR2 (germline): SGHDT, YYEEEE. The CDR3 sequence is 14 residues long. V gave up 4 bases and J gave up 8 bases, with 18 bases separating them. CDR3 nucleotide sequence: TGTGCCAGCAGCCACGGGACCACCGCCGGGGGCTACACCTTC. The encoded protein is CASSHGTTAGGYTF.

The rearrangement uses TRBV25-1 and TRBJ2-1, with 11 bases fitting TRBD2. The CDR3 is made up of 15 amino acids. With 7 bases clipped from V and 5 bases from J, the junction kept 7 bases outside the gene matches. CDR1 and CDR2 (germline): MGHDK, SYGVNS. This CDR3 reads CASTRGTSGNNEQFF. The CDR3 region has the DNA TGTGCCAGCACCAGAGGGACTAGCGGAAACAATGAGCAGTTCTTC.

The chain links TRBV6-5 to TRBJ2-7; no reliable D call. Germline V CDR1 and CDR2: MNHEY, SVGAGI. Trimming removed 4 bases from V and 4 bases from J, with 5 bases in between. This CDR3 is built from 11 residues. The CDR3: CASSFYYEQYF. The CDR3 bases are TGTGCCAGCAGTTTTTATTACGAGCAGTACTTC.

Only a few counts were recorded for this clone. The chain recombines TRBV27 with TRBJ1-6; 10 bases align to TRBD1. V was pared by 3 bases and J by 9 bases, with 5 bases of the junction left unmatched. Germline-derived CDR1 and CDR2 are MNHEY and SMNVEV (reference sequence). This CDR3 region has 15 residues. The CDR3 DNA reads TGTGCCAGCAGTTTCACGACAGGGGGCCGTTCACCCCTCCACTTT. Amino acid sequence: CASSFTTGGRSPLHF.

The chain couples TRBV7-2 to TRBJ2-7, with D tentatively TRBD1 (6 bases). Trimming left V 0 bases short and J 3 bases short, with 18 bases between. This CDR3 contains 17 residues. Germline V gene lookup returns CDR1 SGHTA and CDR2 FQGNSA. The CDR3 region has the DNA TGTGCCAGCAGCTTAGCGGGTTGGGGGCGCGGGTTCTACGAGCAGTACTTC. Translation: CASSLAGWGRGFYEQYF.

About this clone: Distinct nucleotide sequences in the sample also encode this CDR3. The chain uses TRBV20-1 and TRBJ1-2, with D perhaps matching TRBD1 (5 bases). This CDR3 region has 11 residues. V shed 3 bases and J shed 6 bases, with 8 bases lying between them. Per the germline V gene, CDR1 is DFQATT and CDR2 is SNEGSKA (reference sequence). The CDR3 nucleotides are TGCAGTGCTAGGTTAGGGGATGGCTACACCTTC. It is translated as CSARLGDGYTF.

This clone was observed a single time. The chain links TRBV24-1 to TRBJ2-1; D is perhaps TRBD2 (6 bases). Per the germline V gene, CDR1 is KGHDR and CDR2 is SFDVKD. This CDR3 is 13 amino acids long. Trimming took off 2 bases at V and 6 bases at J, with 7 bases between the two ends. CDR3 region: CATSDWEANEQFF. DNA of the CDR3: TGTGCCACCAGTGATTGGGAGGCCAATGAGCAGTTCTTC.

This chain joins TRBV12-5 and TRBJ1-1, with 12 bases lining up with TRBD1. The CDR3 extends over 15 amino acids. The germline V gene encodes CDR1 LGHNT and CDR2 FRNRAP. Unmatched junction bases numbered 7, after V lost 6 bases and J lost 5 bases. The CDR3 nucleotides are TGTGCTAGTGGCCTTGGGACAGGGGGCTGGACTGAAGCTTTCTTT. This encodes CASGLGTGGWTEAFF.

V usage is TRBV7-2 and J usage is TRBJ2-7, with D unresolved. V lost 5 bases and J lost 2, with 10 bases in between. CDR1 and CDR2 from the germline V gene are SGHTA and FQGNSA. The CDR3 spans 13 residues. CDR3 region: CASSNQPAYEQYF. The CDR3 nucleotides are TGTGCCAGCAGCAACCAGCCGGCCTACGAGCAGTACTTC.

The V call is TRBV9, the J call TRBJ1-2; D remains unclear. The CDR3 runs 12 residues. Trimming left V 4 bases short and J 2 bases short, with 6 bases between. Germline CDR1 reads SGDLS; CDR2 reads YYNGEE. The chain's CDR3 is CASSPVNYGYTF. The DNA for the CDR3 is TGTGCCAGCAGCCCCGTAAACTATGGCTACACCTTC.

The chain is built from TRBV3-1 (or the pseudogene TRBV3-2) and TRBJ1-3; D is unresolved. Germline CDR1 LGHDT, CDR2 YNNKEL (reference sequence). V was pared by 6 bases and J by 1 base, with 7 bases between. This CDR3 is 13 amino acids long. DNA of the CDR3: TGTGCCAGCAGGGGAGGGTCTGGAAACACCATATATTTT. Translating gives CASRGGSGNTIYF.

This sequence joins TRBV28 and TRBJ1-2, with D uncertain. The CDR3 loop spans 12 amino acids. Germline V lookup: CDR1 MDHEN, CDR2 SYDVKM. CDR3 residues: CVLGGSGYGYTF. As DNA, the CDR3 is TGTGTATTAGGAGGTTCTGGGTATGGCTACACCTTC.

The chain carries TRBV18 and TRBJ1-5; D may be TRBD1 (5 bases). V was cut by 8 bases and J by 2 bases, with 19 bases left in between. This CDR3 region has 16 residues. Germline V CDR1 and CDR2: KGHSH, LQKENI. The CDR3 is CASPDGGRNRNQPQHF. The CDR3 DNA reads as TGTGCCAGCCCGGACGGGGGACGGAATCGCAATCAGCCCCAGCATTTT.

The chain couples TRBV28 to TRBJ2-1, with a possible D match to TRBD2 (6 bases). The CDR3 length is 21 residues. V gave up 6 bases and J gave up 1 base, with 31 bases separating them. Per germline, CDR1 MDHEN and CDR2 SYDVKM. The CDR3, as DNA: TGTGCCAGCAGCCCAACCGCCGGGGATAGCGGAGTGGAGAGGTCCTACAATGAGCAGTTCTTC. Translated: CASSPTAGDSGVERSYNEQFF.

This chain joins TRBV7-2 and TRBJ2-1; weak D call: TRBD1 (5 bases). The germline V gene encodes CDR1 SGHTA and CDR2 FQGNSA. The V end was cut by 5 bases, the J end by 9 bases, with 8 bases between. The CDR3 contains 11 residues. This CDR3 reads CASSAQGEQFF. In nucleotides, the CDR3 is TGTGCCAGCAGCGCCCAGGGTGAGCAGTTCTTC.

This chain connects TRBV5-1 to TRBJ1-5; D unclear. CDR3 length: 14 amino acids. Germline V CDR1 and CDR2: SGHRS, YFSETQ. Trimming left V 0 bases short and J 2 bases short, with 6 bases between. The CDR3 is CASSLVGGNQPQHF. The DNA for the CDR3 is TGCGCCAGCAGCTTGGTAGGAGGCAATCAGCCCCAGCATTTT.

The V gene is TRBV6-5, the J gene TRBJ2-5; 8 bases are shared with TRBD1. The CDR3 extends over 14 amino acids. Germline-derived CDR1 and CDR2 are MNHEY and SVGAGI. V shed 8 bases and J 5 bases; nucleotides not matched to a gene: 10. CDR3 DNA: TGTGCCAGCGGGAAACCAGGGGGCTCGGAGACCCAGTACTTC. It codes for CASGKPGGSETQYF.

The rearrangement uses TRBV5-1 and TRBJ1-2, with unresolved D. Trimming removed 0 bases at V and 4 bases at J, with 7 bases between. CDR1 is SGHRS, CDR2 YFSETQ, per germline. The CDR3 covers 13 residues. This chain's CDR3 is CASSLDSVYGYTF. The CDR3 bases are TGCGCCAGCAGCTTGGACAGTGTCTATGGCTACACCTTC.

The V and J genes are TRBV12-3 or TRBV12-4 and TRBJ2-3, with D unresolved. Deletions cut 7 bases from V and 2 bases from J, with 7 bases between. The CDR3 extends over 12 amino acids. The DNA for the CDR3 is TGTGCCAGCACGTACTCCACAGATACGCAGTATTTT. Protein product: CASTYSTDTQYF.

CDR3 in amino acids: CASSPAGRDQTYNEQFF. In DNA, the CDR3 is TGTGCCAGCAGCCCCGCTGGGAGGGACCAGACTTACAATGAGCAGTTCTTC. V is TRBV13 and J is TRBJ2-1, with 7 bases that match TRBD2. Trimming took 5 bases from V and 4 from J; bases not matched to a gene: 14. The germline V gene encodes CDR1 PRHDT and CDR2 FYEKMQ (reference sequence). This CDR3 contains 17 residues. Together with reference TRBV13 and TRBJ2-1, the CDR3 gives the full variable domain: AAGVIQSPRHLIKEKRETATLKCYPIPRHDTVYWYQQGPGQDPQFLISFYEKMQSDKGSIPDRFSAQQFSDYHSELNMSSLELGDSALYFCASSPAGRDQTYNEQFFGPGTRLTVL.